These 19 T cell receptor beta chains were sequenced from one sample in a study of blood T cell repertoires in COVID-19. Sequenced by immunoSEQ multiplex PCR; TCRdb stores in-frame clones only, minus some. The table includes about 230,000 clones, roughly 83% detected once. The sample consisted of peripheral blood. The receptor source for this set is a man aged 40-50 years with acute or convalescent COVID-19.

This clone has a single count. V and J are TRBV19 and TRBJ2-7; 7 nucleotides line up with TRBD1. Trimming at V came to 3 bases and at J to 2 bases, leaving 1 base not matched to a gene. The CDR3 loop spans 13 amino acids. Germline V CDR1 and CDR2: LNHDA, SQIVND (reference sequence). CDR3 protein: CASSIGQAYEQYF. CDR3 nucleotides: TGTGCCAGTAGTATTGGACAGGCCTACGAGCAGTACTTC.

The chain joins TRBV5-1 to TRBJ2-5; 7 bases match TRBD1. V lost 3 bases and J lost 2; bases outside the gene matches: 4. CDR3 length: 14 residues. Germline CDR1 SGHRS, CDR2 YFSETQ. CDR3 sequence (DNA): TGCGCCAGCAGCTCGATGGACAGGCAAGAGACCCAGTACTTC. Its protein product is CASSSMDRQETQYF.

Concerning this clone: This same CDR3 is encoded by further DNA sequences in the sample. This rearrangement joins TRBV6-2 or TRBV6-3 to TRBJ2-7; D call uncertain. V was cut by 5 bases and J by 3 bases, with 8 bases left in between. Looked up from germline, CDR1 is MNHEY and CDR2 is SVGEGT. The CDR3 length is 12 residues. CDR3 sequence: CASSPRSYEQYF. The CDR3 DNA reads TGTGCCAGCAGTCCCCGCAGCTACGAGCAGTACTTC.

The rearrangement uses TRBV29-1 and TRBJ2-3, with a weak D call TRBD2 (5 bases). V lost 6 bases, J lost 4 bases, and 11 bases lay in between. CDR3 length: 12 amino acids. In germline, CDR1 is SQVTM, CDR2 ANQGSEA. The DNA of the CDR3 is TGCAGCGTCCAACCCGGGGCAGATACGCAGTATTTT. It yields the protein CSVQPGADTQYF.

The chain employs TRBV5-4 and TRBJ2-7; TRBD1 matches at 8 bases. Germline V lookup: CDR1 SGHNT, CDR2 YYREEE (reference sequence). There are 15 residues in the CDR3. V lost 4 bases to trimming and J lost 3 bases; unmatched junction nucleotides: 9. In nucleotides, the CDR3 is TGTGCCAGCAGCCCAGGACAGGGCGAAGGCTACGAGCAGTACTTC. Its protein product is CASSPGQGEGYEQYF.

This clone was seen only once. CDR3 coding DNA: TGTGCCAGCAGCCAATCGGCGGGGGCAGAAAATGGCTACACCTTC. This gives the protein CASSQSAGAENGYTF. The J gene is TRBJ1-2, the V gene TRBV7-8; a possible D gene is TRBD1 (6 bases). The CDR3 covers 15 residues. Germline V lookup: CDR1 SGHVS, CDR2 FQNEAQ. V lost 5 bases, J lost 6 bases, and 19 bases lay in between.

This clone was recorded only once. The genes are TRBV2 and TRBJ1-6; 10 bases agree with TRBD1. V lost 7 bases to trimming and J lost 10 bases; unmatched junction nucleotides: 7. This CDR3 comprises 14 residues. Germline CDR1 SNHLY, CDR2 FYNNEI. The DNA of the CDR3 is TGTGCCAGCAAGCTAGACAGGGGGCTGTCACCCCTCCACTTT. As protein: CASKLDRGLSPLHF.

The chain recombines TRBV10-3 with TRBJ2-5; 8 nucleotides align to TRBD2. The trim removed 5 bases at V and 5 bases at J, leaving 7 bases unmatched. Germline V CDR1 and CDR2: ENHRY, SYGVKD. The length of the CDR3 is 14 residues. CDR3 sequence: CAISRDSGGETQYF. The CDR3 coding sequence is TGTGCCATCAGTCGGGACTCGGGGGGGGAGACCCAGTACTTC.

The rearrangement joins TRBV6-5 to TRBJ1-4; 7 bases align to TRBD1. The length of the CDR3 is 14 residues. Trimming cost V 6 bases and J 7 bases; bases outside gene matches: 8. Germline V gives CDR1 MNHEY, CDR2 SVGAGI. CDR3 amino acids: CASSGQEGLEKLFF. The CDR3 nucleotides read TGTGCCAGCAGCGGACAGGAAGGACTTGAAAAACTGTTTTTT.

The genes are TRBV18 and TRBJ1-2, with 7 bases lining up with TRBD1. The CDR3 runs 13 residues. The V gene end was trimmed by 5 bases and the J gene end by 4 bases; junction bases not matched to a gene: 4. Looked up from germline, CDR1 is KGHSH and CDR2 is LQKENI. CDR3 region: CASSTDRAYGYTF. Here the CDR3 DNA reads TGTGCCAGCTCAACCGACAGGGCCTATGGCTACACCTTC. The full variable domain, rest sourced from reference TRBV18 and TRBJ1-2, is NAGVMQNPRHLVRRRGQEARLRCSPMKGHSHVYWYRQLPEEGLKFMVYLQKENIIDESGMPKERFSAEFPKEGPSILRIQQVVRGDSAAYFCASSTDRAYGYTFGSGTRLTVV.

The V and J genes are TRBV30 and TRBJ2-3; D may be TRBD2 (5 bases). The V end lost 7 bases, the J end lost 4 bases, and 9 bases lay between the germline ends. The germline gives CDR1 GTSNPN, CDR2 SVGIG (reference sequence). There are 11 residues in the CDR3. CDR3 nucleotide sequence: TGTGCCTCTCAGGAGGCAGATACGCAGTATTTT. Protein sequence: CASQEADTQYF.

This chain links TRBV19 with TRBJ1-4; 9 nucleotides line up with TRBD1. Germline V gene sequence: CDR1 LNHDA, CDR2 SQIVND (reference sequence). V trimming: 3 bases; J trimming: 5 bases; junction bases outside the gene matches: 7. The CDR3 totals 16 residues. CDR3 nucleotide sequence: TGTGCCAGTAGTATCGGATTGGACAGGGGAAATGAAAAACTGTTTTTT. This codes for CASSIGLDRGNEKLFF.

The chain couples TRBV5-6 to TRBJ1-6; D not resolved. The CDR3 loop spans 15 amino acids. V gave up 0 bases and J gave up 7 bases, with 11 bases separating them. CDR1 and CDR2 from the germline V gene are SGHDT and YYEEEE. CDR3 DNA: TGTGCCAGCAGCTTGGTTGTGCAGGCGAATTCACCCCTCCACTTT. Protein product: CASSLVVQANSPLHF.

The chain is built from TRBV5-1 and TRBJ2-1, with 14 bases fitting TRBD2. The CDR3 spans 16 residues. Trimming at V came to 0 bases and at J to 7 bases, leaving 3 bases not matched to a gene. Germline V lookup: CDR1 SGHRS, CDR2 YFSETQ. CDR3 in DNA: TGCGCCAGCAGCTTGGTTGGACTAGCGGGAGGAAATGAGCAGTTCTTC. Translation: CASSLVGLAGGNEQFF. Full variable domain (remainder filled in from reference TRBV5-1 and TRBJ2-1): KAGVTQTPRYLIKTRGQQVTLSCSPISGHRSVSWYQQTPGQGLQFLFEYFSETQRNKGNFPGRFSGRQFSNSRSEMNVSTLELGDSALYLCASSLVGLAGGNEQFFGPGTRLTVL.

As DNA, the CDR3 is TGTGCCAGCAGCTTAAACCCTGCGGGGGAAGAGACCCAGTACTTC. It encodes CASSLNPAGEETQYF. V and J are TRBV7-3 and TRBJ2-5, with 7 bases that match TRBD2. Germline values: CDR1 SGHTA, CDR2 FQGTGA. This CDR3 has 15 residues. V shed 1 base and J 3 bases; nucleotides not matched to a gene: 5.

This chain links TRBV7-2 with TRBJ1-5, with TRBD1 as a possible D gene (6 bases). This CDR3 has 17 residues. Looked up from germline, CDR1 is SGHTA and CDR2 is FQGNSA. V lost 2 bases, J lost 2 bases, and 16 bases lay in between. CDR3 nucleotides: TGTGCCAGCAGCTTAAGGGGTCAGGGGCGCGGCAATCAGCCCCAGCATTTT. Translation: CASSLRGQGRGNQPQHF.

The chain uses TRBV11-2 and TRBJ1-3, with TRBD1 identical over 7 bases. Germline loops: CDR1 SGHAT, CDR2 FQNNGV. J was trimmed by 0 bases and V by 7 bases; bases with no gene match: 3. This CDR3 has 14 residues. This chain's CDR3 is CASMGQNSGNTIYF. DNA of the CDR3: TGTGCCAGCATGGGACAGAACTCTGGAAACACCATATATTTT.

This clone was picked up a small number of times. This chain links TRBV15 with TRBJ2-2, with D perhaps matching TRBD2 (5 bases). The CDR3 is 17 residues long. Trimming removed 0 bases at V and 1 base at J, with 12 bases between. Per the germline V gene, CDR1 is LNHNV and CDR2 is YYDKDF (reference sequence). The CDR3 DNA follows: TGTGCCACCAGCAGAGATACGGGATATTTGAACACCGGGGAGCTGTTTTTT. As protein: CATSRDTGYLNTGELFF.

V and J are TRBV11-3 and TRBJ2-7, with a possible D match to TRBD1 (5 bases). V shed 5 bases and J shed 4 bases, with 27 bases lying between them. CDR1 and CDR2 (germline): SGHNT, YENEEA. The CDR3 contains 18 residues. The CDR3 loop reads CASSGAFKILLLGYEQYF. DNA for the CDR3: TGTGCCAGCAGCGGGGCTTTTAAGATCCTCCTCCTGGGGTACGAGCAGTACTTC.